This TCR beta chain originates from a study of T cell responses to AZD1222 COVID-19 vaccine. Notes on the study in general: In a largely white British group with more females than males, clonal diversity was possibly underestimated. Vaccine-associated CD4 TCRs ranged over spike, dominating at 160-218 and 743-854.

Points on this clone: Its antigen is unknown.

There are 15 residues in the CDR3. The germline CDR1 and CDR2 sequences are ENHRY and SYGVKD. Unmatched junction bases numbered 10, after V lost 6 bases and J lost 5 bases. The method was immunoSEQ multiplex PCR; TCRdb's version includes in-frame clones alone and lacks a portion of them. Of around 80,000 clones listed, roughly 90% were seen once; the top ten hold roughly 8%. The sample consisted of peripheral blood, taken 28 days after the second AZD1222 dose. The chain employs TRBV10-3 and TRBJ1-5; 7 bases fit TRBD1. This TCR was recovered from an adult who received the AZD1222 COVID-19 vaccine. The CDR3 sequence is CAIREGQGVDQPQHF. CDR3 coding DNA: TGTGCCATCAGAGAGGGGCAGGGGGTGGATCAGCCCCAGCATTTT.